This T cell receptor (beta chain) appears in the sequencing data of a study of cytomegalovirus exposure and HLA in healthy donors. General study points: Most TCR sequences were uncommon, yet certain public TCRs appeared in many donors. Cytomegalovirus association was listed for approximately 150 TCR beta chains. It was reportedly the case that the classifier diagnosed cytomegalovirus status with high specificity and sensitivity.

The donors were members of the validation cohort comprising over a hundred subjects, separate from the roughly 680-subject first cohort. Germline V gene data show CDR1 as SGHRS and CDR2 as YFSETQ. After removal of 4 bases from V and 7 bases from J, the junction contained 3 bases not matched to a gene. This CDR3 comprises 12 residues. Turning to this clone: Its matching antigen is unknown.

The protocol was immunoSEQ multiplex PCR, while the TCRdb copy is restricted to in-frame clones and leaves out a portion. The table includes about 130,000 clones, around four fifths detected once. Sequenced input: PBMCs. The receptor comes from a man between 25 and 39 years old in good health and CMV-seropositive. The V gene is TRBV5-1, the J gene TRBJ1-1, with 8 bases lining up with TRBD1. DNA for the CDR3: TGCGCCAGCAGCCAAGGACAGGGTGAAGCTTTCTTT. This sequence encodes CASSQGQGEAFF. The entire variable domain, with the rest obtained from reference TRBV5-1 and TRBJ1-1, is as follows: KAGVTQTPRYLIKTRGQQVTLSCSPISGHRSVSWYQQTPGQGLQFLFEYFSETQRNKGNFPGRFSGRQFSNSRSEMNVSTLELGDSALYLCASSQGQGEAFFGQGTRLTVV.